This TCR beta chain was sequenced during a study of cytomegalovirus exposure and HLA in healthy donors. Regarding the study as a whole: Presence/absence analyses treated sequencing depth as roughly uniform across donors.

On this clone itself: Its cognate antigen is unknown.

The study ran its PCR with 60 Vbeta and 13 Jbeta primers. Some clones are missing from TCRdb's copy, which holds only in-frame ones; the method was immunoSEQ multiplex PCR. In the table there are around 170,000 clones, 77% of which are singletons. Germline CDR1 reads SGHVS; CDR2 reads FNYEAQ. This CDR3 has 15 residues. V lost 5 bases and J lost 2, with 12 bases in between. The sequence was obtained from a young man in good health and CMV-seronegative. V gene TRBV7-6 combines with J gene TRBJ2-2, with a tentative D call TRBD1 (6 bases). The source material was PBMCs. CDR3 DNA sequence: TGTGCCAGCAGCCCTGGACAGATTAACACCGGGGAGCTGTTTTTT. This gives the protein CASSPGQINTGELFF. The full variable domain, with the rest looked up from reference TRBV7-6 and TRBJ2-2, is GAGVSQSPRYKVTKRGQDVALRCDPISGHVSLYWYRQALGQGPEFLTYFNYEAQQDKSGLPNDRFSAERPEGSISTLTIQRTEQRDSAMYRCASSPGQINTGELFFGEGSRLTVL.